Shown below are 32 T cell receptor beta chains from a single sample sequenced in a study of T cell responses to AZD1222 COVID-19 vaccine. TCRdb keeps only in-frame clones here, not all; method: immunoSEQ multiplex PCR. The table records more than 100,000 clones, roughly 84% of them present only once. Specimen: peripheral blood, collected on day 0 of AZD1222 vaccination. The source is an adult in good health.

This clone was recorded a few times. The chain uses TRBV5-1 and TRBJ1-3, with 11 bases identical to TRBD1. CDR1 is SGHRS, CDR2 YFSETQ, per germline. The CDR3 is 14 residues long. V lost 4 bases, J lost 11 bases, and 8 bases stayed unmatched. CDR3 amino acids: CASSLGQGAVPIYF. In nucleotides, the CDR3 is TGCGCCAGCAGCCTTGGACAGGGGGCCGTCCCCATATATTTT.

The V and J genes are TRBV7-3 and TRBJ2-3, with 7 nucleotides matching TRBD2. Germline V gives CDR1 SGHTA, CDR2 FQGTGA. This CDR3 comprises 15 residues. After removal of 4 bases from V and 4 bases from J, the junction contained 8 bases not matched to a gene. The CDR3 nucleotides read TGTGCCAGCAGCTCTCCGACTAGCCCCCCAGATACGCAGTATTTT. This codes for CASSSPTSPPDTQYF.

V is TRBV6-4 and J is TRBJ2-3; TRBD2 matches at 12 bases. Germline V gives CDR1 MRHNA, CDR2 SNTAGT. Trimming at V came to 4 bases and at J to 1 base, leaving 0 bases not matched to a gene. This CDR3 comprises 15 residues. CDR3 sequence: CASSGTSGGTDTQYF. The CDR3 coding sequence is TGTGCCAGCAGTGGGACTAGCGGGGGCACAGATACGCAGTATTTT.

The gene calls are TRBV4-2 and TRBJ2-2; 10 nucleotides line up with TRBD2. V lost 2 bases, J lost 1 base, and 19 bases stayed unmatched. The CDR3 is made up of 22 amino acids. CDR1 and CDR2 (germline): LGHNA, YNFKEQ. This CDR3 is CASSQQRGLADYRTKNTGELFF. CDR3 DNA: TGTGCCAGCAGCCAACAACGCGGACTAGCGGACTATCGAACTAAGAACACCGGGGAGCTGTTTTTT.

The chain's CDR3 is CASNRVQETQYF. The CDR3 nucleotides are TGTGCCAGCAACAGGGTCCAAGAGACCCAGTACTTC. V and J are TRBV7-8 and TRBJ2-5; TRBD1 is a possible D gene (6 bases). Germline CDR1 is SGHVS and CDR2 is FQNEAQ. The CDR3 consists of 12 residues. Trimming cost V 7 bases and J 1 base, with 7 bases left between them.

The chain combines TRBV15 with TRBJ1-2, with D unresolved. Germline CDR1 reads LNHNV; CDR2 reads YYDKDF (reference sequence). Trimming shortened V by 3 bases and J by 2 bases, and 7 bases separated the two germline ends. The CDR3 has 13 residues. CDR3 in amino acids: CATSSIENYGYTF. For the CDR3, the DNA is TGTGCCACCAGCAGTATAGAAAACTATGGCTACACCTTC. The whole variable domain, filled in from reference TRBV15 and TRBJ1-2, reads DAMVIQNPRYQVTQFGKPVTLSCSQTLNHNVMYWYQQKSSQAPKLLFHYYDKDFNNEADTPDNFQSRRPNTSFCFLDIRSPGLGDTAMYLCATSSIENYGYTFGSGTRLTVV.

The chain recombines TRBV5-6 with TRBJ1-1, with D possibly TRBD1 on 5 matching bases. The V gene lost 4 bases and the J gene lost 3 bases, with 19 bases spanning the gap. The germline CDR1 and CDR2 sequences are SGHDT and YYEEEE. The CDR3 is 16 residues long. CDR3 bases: TGTGCCAGCAGCCCTTTCGGTGGCAGGGTGGACACTGAAGCTTTCTTT. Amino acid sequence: CASSPFGGRVDTEAFF.

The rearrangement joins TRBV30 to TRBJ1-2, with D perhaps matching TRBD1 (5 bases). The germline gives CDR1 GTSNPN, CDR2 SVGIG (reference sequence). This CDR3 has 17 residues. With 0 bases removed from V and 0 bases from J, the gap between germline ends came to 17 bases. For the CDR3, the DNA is TGTGCCTGGAGTGTACAGGCCCCCGAGGCTTCTAACTATGGCTACACCTTC. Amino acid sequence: CAWSVQAPEASNYGYTF.

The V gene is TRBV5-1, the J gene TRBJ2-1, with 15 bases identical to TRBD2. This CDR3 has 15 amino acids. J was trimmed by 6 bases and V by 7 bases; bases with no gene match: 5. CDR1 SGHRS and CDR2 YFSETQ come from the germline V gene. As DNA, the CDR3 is TGCGCCAGCTTACGGACTAGCGGGGGGGCCAATGAGCAGTTCTTC. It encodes CASLRTSGGANEQFF.

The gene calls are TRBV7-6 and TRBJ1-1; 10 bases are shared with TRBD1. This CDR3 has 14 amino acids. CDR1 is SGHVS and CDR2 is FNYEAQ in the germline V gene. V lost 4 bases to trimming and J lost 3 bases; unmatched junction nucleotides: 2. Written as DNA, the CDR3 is TGTGCCAGCAGCTCGGGGACAGGGGACACTGAAGCTTTCTTT. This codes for CASSSGTGDTEAFF.

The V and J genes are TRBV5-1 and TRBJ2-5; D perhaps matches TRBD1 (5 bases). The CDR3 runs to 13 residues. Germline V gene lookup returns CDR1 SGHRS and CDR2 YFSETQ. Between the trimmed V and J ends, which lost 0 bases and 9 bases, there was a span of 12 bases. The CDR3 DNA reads TGCGCCAGCAGCTTGGCCGAGAAGGGGCCCCAGTACTTC. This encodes CASSLAEKGPQYF. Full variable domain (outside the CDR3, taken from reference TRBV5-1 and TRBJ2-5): KAGVTQTPRYLIKTRGQQVTLSCSPISGHRSVSWYQQTPGQGLQFLFEYFSETQRNKGNFPGRFSGRQFSNSRSEMNVSTLELGDSALYLCASSLAEKGPQYFGPGTRLLVL.

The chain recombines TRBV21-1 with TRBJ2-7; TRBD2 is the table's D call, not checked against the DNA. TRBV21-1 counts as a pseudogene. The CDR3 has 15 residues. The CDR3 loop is CASSITGLAGGIQAF. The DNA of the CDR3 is TGTGCCAGCAGCATTACGGGACTAGCGGGGGGGATTCAGGCTTTC.

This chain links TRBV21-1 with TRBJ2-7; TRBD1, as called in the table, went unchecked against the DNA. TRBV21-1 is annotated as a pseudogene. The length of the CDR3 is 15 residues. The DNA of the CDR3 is TGTGCCAGCAGCAGTACAGGGGGGGTAGCCTACGAGCAGTACTTC. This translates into CASSSTGGVAYEQYF.

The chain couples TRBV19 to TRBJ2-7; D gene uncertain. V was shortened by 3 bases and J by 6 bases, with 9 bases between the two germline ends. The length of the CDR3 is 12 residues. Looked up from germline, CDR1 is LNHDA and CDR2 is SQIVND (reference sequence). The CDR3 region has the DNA TGTGCCAGTAGTATTCAGCGAGGCGAGCAGTACTTC. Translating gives CASSIQRGEQYF.

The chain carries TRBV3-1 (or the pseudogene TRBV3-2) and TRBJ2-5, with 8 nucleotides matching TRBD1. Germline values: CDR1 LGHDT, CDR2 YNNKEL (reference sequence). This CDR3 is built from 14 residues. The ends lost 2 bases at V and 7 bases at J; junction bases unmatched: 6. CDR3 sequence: CASSQRTGFGTQYF. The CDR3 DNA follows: TGTGCCAGCAGCCAAAGGACAGGGTTTGGGACCCAGTACTTC.

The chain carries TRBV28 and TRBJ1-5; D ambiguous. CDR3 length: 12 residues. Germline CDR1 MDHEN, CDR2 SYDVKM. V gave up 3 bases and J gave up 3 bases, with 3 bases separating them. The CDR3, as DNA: TGTGCCAGCAGTTTCTACAATCAGCCCCAGCATTTT. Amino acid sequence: CASSFYNQPQHF.

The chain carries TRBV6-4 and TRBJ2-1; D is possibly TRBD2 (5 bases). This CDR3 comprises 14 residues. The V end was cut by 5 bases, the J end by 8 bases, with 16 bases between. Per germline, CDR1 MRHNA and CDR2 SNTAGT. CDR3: CASSPEASVYEQFF. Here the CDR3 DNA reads TGTGCCAGCAGTCCGGAGGCCTCAGTGTATGAGCAGTTCTTC.

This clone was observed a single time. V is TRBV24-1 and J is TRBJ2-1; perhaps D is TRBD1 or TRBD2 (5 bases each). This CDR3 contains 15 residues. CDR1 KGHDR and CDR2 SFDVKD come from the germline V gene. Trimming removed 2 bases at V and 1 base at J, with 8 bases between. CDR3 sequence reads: CATSDSGASYNEQFF. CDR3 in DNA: TGTGCCACCAGTGATTCCGGGGCTTCCTACAATGAGCAGTTCTTC.

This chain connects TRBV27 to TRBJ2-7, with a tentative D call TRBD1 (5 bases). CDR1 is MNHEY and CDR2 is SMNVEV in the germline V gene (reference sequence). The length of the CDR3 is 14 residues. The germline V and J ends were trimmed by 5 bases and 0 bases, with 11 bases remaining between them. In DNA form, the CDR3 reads TGTGCCAGCAGTCCTCGACAGCTCTCCTACGAGCAGTACTTC. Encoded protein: CASSPRQLSYEQYF.

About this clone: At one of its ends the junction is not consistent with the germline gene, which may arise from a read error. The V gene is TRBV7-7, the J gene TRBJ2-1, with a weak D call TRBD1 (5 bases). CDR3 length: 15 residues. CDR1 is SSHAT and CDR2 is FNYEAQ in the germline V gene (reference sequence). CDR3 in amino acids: CASSLDAGPYNEQFF. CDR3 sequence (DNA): TGTGCTAGCAGCTTAGACGCAGGGCCATACAATGAGCAGTTCTTC.

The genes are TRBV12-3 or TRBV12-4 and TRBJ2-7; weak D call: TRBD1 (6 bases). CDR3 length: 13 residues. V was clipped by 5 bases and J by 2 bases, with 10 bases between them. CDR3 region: CASSIGQTYEQYF. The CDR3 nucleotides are TGTGCCAGCAGTATTGGACAGACCTACGAGCAGTACTTC.

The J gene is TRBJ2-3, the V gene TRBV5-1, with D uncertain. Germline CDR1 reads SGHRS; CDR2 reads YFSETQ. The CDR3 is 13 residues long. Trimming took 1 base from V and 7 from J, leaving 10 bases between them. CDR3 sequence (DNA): TGCGCCAGCAGCTTGATACCCACCCATACGCAGTATTTT. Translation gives CASSLIPTHTQYF.

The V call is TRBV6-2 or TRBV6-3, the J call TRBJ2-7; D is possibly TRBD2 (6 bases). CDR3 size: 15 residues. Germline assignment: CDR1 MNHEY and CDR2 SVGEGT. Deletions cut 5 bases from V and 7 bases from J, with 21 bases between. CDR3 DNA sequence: TGTGCCAGCAGTACTCCGGGACTGGCCTGGCGAGAGCAGTACTTC. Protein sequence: CASSTPGLAWREQYF.

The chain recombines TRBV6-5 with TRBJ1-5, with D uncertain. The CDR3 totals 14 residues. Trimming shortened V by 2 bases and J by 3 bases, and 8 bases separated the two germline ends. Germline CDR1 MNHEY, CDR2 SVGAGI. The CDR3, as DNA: TGTGCCAGCAGTTACGGGCAGATCAATCAGCCCCAGCATTTT. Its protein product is CASSYGQINQPQHF.

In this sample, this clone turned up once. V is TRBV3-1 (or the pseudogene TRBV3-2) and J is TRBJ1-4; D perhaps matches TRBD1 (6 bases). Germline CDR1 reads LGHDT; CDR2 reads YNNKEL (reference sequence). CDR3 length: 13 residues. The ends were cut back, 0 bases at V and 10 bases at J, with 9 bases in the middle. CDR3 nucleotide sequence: TGTGCCAGCAGCCAAGATCGAGGGGGAAAACTGTTTTTT. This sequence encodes CASSQDRGGKLFF.

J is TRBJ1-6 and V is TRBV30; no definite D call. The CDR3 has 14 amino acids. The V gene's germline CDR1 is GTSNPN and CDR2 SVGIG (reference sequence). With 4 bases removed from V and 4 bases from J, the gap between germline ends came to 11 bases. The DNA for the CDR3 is TGTGCCTGGACTCCGGGGTGGTATAATTCACCCCTCCACTTT. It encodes CAWTPGWYNSPLHF.

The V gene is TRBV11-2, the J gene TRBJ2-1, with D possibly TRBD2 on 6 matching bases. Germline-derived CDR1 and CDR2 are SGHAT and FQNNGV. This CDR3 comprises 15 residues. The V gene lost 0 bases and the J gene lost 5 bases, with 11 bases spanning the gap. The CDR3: CASSLDRQRDNEQFF. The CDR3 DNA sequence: TGTGCCAGCAGCTTAGACCGGCAGCGGGACAATGAGCAGTTCTTC. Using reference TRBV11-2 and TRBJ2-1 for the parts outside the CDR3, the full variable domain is EAGVAQSPRYKIIEKRQSVAFWCNPISGHATLYWYQQILGQGPKLLIQFQNNGVVDDSQLPKDRFSAERLKGVDSTLKIQPAKLEDSAVYLCASSLDRQRDNEQFFGPGTRLTVL.

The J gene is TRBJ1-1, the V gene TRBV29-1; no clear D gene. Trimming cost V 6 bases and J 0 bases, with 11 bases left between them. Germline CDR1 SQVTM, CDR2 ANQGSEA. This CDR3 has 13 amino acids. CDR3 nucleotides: TGCAGCGTAAACCCTCGCATGAACACTGAAGCTTTCTTT. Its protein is CSVNPRMNTEAFF.

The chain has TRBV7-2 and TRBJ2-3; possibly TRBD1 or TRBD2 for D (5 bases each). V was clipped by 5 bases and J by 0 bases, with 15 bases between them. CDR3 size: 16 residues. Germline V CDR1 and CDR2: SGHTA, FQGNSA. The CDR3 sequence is CASSQLGPLSTDTQYF. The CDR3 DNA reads TGTGCCAGCAGCCAACTGGGACCCCTTAGCACAGATACGCAGTATTTT.

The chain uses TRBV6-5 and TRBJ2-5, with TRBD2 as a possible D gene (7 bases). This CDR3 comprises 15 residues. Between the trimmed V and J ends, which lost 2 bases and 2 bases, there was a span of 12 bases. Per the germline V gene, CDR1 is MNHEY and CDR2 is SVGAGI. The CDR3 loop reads CASSYRGGEQETQYF. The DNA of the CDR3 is TGTGCCAGCAGTTACAGGGGGGGGGAGCAAGAGACCCAGTACTTC.

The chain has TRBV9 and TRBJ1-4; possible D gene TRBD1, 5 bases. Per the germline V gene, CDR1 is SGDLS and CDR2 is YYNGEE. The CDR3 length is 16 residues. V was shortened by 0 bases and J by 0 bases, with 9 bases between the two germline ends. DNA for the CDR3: TGTGCCAGCAGCGTAGGGGGGAGTGCAACTAATGAAAAACTGTTTTTT. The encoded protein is CASSVGGSATNEKLFF.

In DNA form, the CDR3 reads TGTGCCAGTAGTATTGCAGGGTTTAATGAAAAACTGTTTTTT. Translated, it gives CASSIAGFNEKLFF. The chain is built from TRBV19 and TRBJ1-4; tentative D call: TRBD1 (5 bases). This CDR3 comprises 14 residues. V lost 3 bases to trimming and J lost 4 bases, with 9 bases between them. Looked up from germline, CDR1 is LNHDA and CDR2 is SQIVND (reference sequence). The full variable domain, completed using reference TRBV19 and TRBJ1-4, is DGGITQSPKYLFRKEGQNVTLSCEQNLNHDAMYWYRQDPGQGLRLIYYSQIVNDFQKGDIAEGYSVSREKKESFPLTVTSAQKNPTAFYLCASSIAGFNEKLFFGSGTQLSVL.